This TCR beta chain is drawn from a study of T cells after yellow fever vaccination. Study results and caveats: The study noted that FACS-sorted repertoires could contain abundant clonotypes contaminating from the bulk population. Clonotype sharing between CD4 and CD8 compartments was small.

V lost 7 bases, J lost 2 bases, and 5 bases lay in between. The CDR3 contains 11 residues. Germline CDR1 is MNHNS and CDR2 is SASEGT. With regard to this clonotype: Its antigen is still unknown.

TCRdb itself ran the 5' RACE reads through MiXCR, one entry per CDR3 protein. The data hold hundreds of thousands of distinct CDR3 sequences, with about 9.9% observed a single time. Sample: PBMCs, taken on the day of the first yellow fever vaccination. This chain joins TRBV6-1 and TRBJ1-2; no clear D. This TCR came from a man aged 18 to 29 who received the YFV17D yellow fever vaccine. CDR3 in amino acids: CASIRNYGYTF. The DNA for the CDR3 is TGTGCCAGCATCAGGAACTATGGCTACACCTTC.